This entry features one TCR beta chain sequence. The sample comes from a study of shared clonotypes between healthy human individuals. CDR1 is MNHEY, CDR2 SMNVEV, per germline (reference sequence). This CDR3 contains 13 residues. Trimming cost V 5 bases and J 4 bases; bases outside gene matches: 2. The repertoire was sequenced with immunoSEQ multiplex PCR; TCRdb's copy has only in-frame clones and lacks some. The table records around 430,000 clones, roughly 77% of them present only once. Samples left unsorted employed about 90 million PBMCs for genomic DNA. This clonotype originated in a woman in her forties in good health. Some clones in this sample may be carry-over from other donors' samples. V gene TRBV27 combines with J gene TRBJ2-7; 10 positions agree with TRBD2. Sequenced input: PBMCs. This CDR3 is CASSLAGEYEQYF. The DNA of the CDR3 is TGTGCCAGCAGTCTAGCGGGAGAGTACGAGCAGTACTTC.